The next 28 T cell receptor beta chains were all read from a single sample in a study of siplizumab effects on memory and regulatory T cells. Assay used: immunoSEQ multiplex PCR; TCRdb lists only in-frame clones, some missing. The data show tens of thousands of clones, 93% seen once. The material sequenced was CD8+ T cells sorted from blood. These receptors all stem from a human donor in good health.

The chain combines TRBV7-2 with TRBJ1-2, with D unresolved. V was shortened by 2 bases and J by 4 bases, with 11 bases between the two germline ends. The CDR3 spans 14 residues. Germline V CDR1 and CDR2: SGHTA, FQGNSA. CDR3 protein: CASSLSSLGYGYTF. CDR3 nucleotides: TGTGCCAGCAGCTTATCTAGTTTGGGCTATGGCTACACCTTC.

A single count supports this clone. This sequence joins TRBV9 and TRBJ1-1, with a tentative D call TRBD1 (5 bases). Germline values: CDR1 SGDLS, CDR2 YYNGEE. Deletions cut 3 bases from V and 1 base from J, with 10 bases between. The CDR3 consists of 14 residues. The CDR3: CASSGGGQNTEAFF. The CDR3 DNA reads TGTGCCAGCAGCGGCGGTGGACAGAACACTGAAGCTTTCTTT.

Here the CDR3 DNA reads TGTGCCTGGAGTGTTTTCACAGCCTACGAGCAGTACTTC. Translation: CAWSVFTAYEQYF. The chain is built from TRBV30 and TRBJ2-7; the D is unclear. The CDR3 has 13 amino acids. Per the germline V gene, CDR1 is GTSNPN and CDR2 is SVGIG (reference sequence). Trimming cost V 0 bases and J 2 bases, with 8 bases left between them.

The J gene is TRBJ1-5, the V gene TRBV19; 8 nucleotides align to TRBD1. CDR1 and CDR2 (germline): LNHDA, SQIVND (reference sequence). Unmatched junction bases numbered 9, after V lost 5 bases and J lost 0 bases. This CDR3 is built from 17 residues. DNA for the CDR3: TGTGCCAGTAGTGACGGGACAGGAAGATATAGCAATCAGCCCCAGCATTTT. Protein sequence: CASSDGTGRYSNQPQHF.

The chain links TRBV7-8 to TRBJ2-5; perhaps TRBD2 as D (6 bases). This CDR3 has 15 amino acids. The V and J ends lost 1 base and 1 base respectively, with 10 bases between them. Germline assignment: CDR1 SGHVS and CDR2 FQNEAQ. The CDR3 reads CASSLGAGGQETQYF. CDR3 bases: TGTGCCAGCAGCTTAGGGGCCGGGGGCCAAGAGACCCAGTACTTC.

The chain joins TRBV7-8 to TRBJ2-1; 8 positions match TRBD2. Germline V CDR1 and CDR2: SGHVS, FQNEAQ. The V and J ends lost 5 bases and 5 bases, in that order; junction bases with no gene match: 11. This CDR3 has 16 amino acids. The CDR3 DNA follows: TGTGCCAGCAGCCTGATAACTAGCGGAATAGACAATGAGCAGTTCTTC. It yields the protein CASSLITSGIDNEQFF.

The CDR3 bases are TGCGCCAGCAGCCATCAGAGCGGGGGGGCCTACAATGAGCAGTTCTTC. Translated, it gives CASSHQSGGAYNEQFF. The chain is built from TRBV4-1 and TRBJ2-1; the match to TRBD2 covers 10 bases. This CDR3 spans 16 amino acids. The V gene's germline CDR1 is MGHRA and CDR2 YSYEKL. V trimming: 3 bases; J trimming: 2 bases; junction bases outside the gene matches: 4.

The chain has TRBV7-9 and TRBJ2-5; D uncertain. The germline V and J ends were trimmed by 1 base and 5 bases, with 11 bases remaining between them. Germline CDR1 SEHNR, CDR2 FQNEAQ (reference sequence). This CDR3 comprises 14 residues. The CDR3 nucleotides read TGTGCCAGCAGCTTAGTCCCCGTGCGGGAGACCCAGTACTTC. Its protein product is CASSLVPVRETQYF.

The chain links TRBV11-1 to TRBJ2-5; no clear D gene. Germline values: CDR1 SGHAT, CDR2 FQDESV (reference sequence). V lost 6 bases and J lost 5, with 19 bases in between. This CDR3 is 15 amino acids long. The CDR3 DNA follows: TGTGCCAGCAGTGATGGGCGGCGGAGTGGGGAGACCCAGTACTTC. This encodes CASSDGRRSGETQYF.

The CDR3 protein is CASSHPQTGNTEAFF. CDR3 nucleotides: TGTGCCAGCAGTCACCCTCAGACAGGGAACACTGAAGCTTTCTTT. The rearrangement joins TRBV2 to TRBJ1-1; TRBD1 might be the D (6 bases). The CDR3 has 15 residues. Germline V CDR1 and CDR2: SNHLY, FYNNEI. Trimming removed 5 bases from V and 1 base from J, with 14 bases in between.

The chain combines TRBV19 with TRBJ2-1, with 7 nucleotides matching TRBD2. The ends lost 1 base at V and 7 bases at J; junction bases unmatched: 1. The V gene's germline CDR1 is LNHDA and CDR2 SQIVND (reference sequence). CDR3 length: 13 amino acids. The CDR3 DNA sequence: TGTGCCAGTAGTATAGGAGCGGGGAATGAGCAGTTCTTC. Translation gives CASSIGAGNEQFF.

The chain combines TRBV10-3 with TRBJ2-7; 10 bases line up with TRBD1. Germline CDR1 reads ENHRY; CDR2 reads SYGVKD. The V segment lost 3 bases and the J segment 4 bases; nucleotides outside the gene matches: 3. The CDR3 has 14 amino acids. The CDR3 region is CAISEDRGQYEQYF. The CDR3 nucleotides read TGTGCCATCAGTGAAGACAGGGGGCAATACGAGCAGTACTTC.

The chain links TRBV19 to TRBJ2-7; D is ambiguous. V dropped 7 bases and J dropped 1 base, with 11 bases sitting between them. CDR1 is LNHDA, CDR2 SQIVND, per germline (reference sequence). The length of the CDR3 is 13 residues. CDR3 DNA: TGTGCCAGTAACCCAGGACCATCCTACGAGCAGTACTTC. Its protein is CASNPGPSYEQYF. Supplemented by reference TRBV19 and TRBJ2-7, the full variable domain reads DGGITQSPKYLFRKEGQNVTLSCEQNLNHDAMYWYRQDPGQGLRLIYYSQIVNDFQKGDIAEGYSVSREKKESFPLTVTSAQKNPTAFYLCASNPGPSYEQYFGPGTRLTVT.

The gene calls are TRBV19 and TRBJ2-7; D is possibly TRBD2 (6 bases). Germline lookup yields CDR1 LNHDA and CDR2 SQIVND (reference sequence). Deletions cut 1 base from V and 2 bases from J, with 9 bases between. This CDR3 region has 14 residues. The CDR3 bases are TGTGCCAGTAGTATAGCGGGAGTTACCTACGAGCAGTACTTC. This encodes CASSIAGVTYEQYF.

The DNA for the CDR3 is TGTGCCAGCAGCCAGACCGATGTATTCACAGATACGCAGTATTTT. Its translation: CASSQTDVFTDTQYF. The chain employs TRBV11-3 and TRBJ2-3; D gene uncertain. The CDR3 spans 15 residues. Per the germline V gene, CDR1 is SGHNT and CDR2 is YENEEA. V was pared by 5 bases and J by 2 bases, with 14 bases between. Supplemented by reference TRBV11-3 and TRBJ2-3, the full variable domain reads EAGVVQSPRYKIIEKKQPVAFWCNPISGHNTLYWYLQNLGQGPELLIRYENEEAVDDSQLPKDRFSAERLKGVDSTLKIQPAELGDSAVYLCASSQTDVFTDTQYFGPGTRLTVL.

This chain uses TRBV6-5 with TRBJ2-3, with 7 bases aligning to TRBD2. The CDR3 runs 13 residues. J was trimmed by 1 base and V by 5 bases; bases with no gene match: 0. Germline V gene lookup returns CDR1 MNHEY and CDR2 SVGAGI. Here the CDR3 DNA reads TGTGCCAGCAGTACTAGCGGCACAGATACGCAGTATTTT. Its translation: CASSTSGTDTQYF.

The rearrangement uses TRBV6-5 and TRBJ1-2, with D unclear. Germline CDR1 MNHEY, CDR2 SVGAGI. The CDR3 runs 15 residues. The V end was cut by 0 bases, the J end by 2 bases, with 10 bases between. The CDR3: CASSYSISSNYGYTF. CDR3 coding DNA: TGTGCCAGCAGTTACTCGATTAGTTCAAACTATGGCTACACCTTC.

This chain uses TRBV30 with TRBJ1-1; tentatively, D is TRBD1 (5 bases). The CDR3 loop spans 13 amino acids. Trimming stripped 2 bases from V and 7 bases from J, with 14 bases between. Germline V lookup: CDR1 GTSNPN, CDR2 SVGIG (reference sequence). The CDR3 reads CAWSIAGDREAFF. As DNA, the CDR3 is TGTGCCTGGAGTATCGCGGGGGATCGTGAAGCTTTCTTT.

The V gene is TRBV27, the J gene TRBJ1-3, with D unclear. The CDR3 has 15 residues. V gave up 5 bases and J gave up 0 bases, with 11 bases separating them. Germline loops: CDR1 MNHEY, CDR2 SMNVEV (reference sequence). CDR3 DNA sequence: TGTGCCAGCAGTCCGACACCTTCCTCTGGAAACACCATATATTTT. Its protein is CASSPTPSSGNTIYF.

The genes are TRBV15 and TRBJ2-5; D is possibly TRBD1 (5 bases). The CDR3 is made up of 15 amino acids. The V end was cut by 1 base, the J end by 5 bases, with 14 bases between. Germline V gives CDR1 LNHNV, CDR2 YYDKDF (reference sequence). CDR3 amino acids: CATSRAQGGRETQYF. The CDR3 nucleotides read TGTGCCACCAGCAGAGCCCAGGGTGGTCGTGAGACCCAGTACTTC.

This chain links TRBV5-8 with TRBJ1-1, with 8 nucleotides matching TRBD1. The germline gives CDR1 SGHTS, CDR2 YDEGEE. V was pared by 4 bases and J by 3 bases, with 5 bases of the junction left unmatched. This CDR3 is 14 amino acids long. The CDR3 bases are TGTGCCAGCAGCCCAGGGGGCGAATACACTGAAGCTTTCTTT. Its translation is CASSPGGEYTEAFF.

As DNA, the CDR3 is TGTGCCTGGAGTGTACGAGAGACAGGCGACACAGATACGCAGTATTTT. Residues: CAWSVRETGDTDTQYF. The gene calls are TRBV30 and TRBJ2-3, with a possible D match to TRBD1 (6 bases). CDR3 length equals 16 residues. Trimming cost V 0 bases and J 2 bases, with 15 bases left between them. Germline values: CDR1 GTSNPN, CDR2 SVGIG (reference sequence).

V is TRBV19 and J is TRBJ1-5; D is unclear. This CDR3 region has 14 residues. The germline V and J ends were trimmed by 3 bases and 7 bases, with 13 bases remaining between them. The germline gives CDR1 LNHDA, CDR2 SQIVND (reference sequence). CDR3 protein: CASSMYQDGQPQHF. CDR3 bases: TGTGCCAGTAGTATGTACCAAGACGGCCAGCCCCAGCATTTT.

The table lists this clone with a count of one. The V gene is TRBV15, the J gene TRBJ2-7, with 7 bases matching TRBD2. The CDR3 has 16 amino acids. The germline V gene has CDR1 LNHNV and CDR2 YYDKDF (reference sequence). The J segment lost 0 bases and the V segment lost 1 base, leaving 6 bases of the junction unmatched. The CDR3 DNA is TGTGCCACCAGCAGAGTGCCTAGCGGTAACTCCTACGAGCAGTACTTC. It translates to CATSRVPSGNSYEQYF.

The CDR3 DNA is TGTGCCAGCAGCCGTTTGGAGACGGAGCAGTTCTTC. This sequence encodes CASSRLETEQFF. V is TRBV7-2 and J is TRBJ2-1; D unresolved. V dropped 5 bases and J dropped 10 bases, with 12 bases sitting between them. Germline values: CDR1 SGHTA, CDR2 FQGNSA. CDR3 size: 12 residues.

V and J are TRBV27 and TRBJ2-1, with 8 nucleotides matching TRBD2. The CDR3 has 16 residues. Germline V CDR1 and CDR2: MNHEY, SMNVEV (reference sequence). With V trimmed by 5 bases and J by 0 bases, 6 bases remained unmatched. Here the CDR3 reads CASSALADSSYNEQFF. The CDR3 DNA sequence: TGTGCCAGCAGTGCACTAGCGGACAGCTCCTACAATGAGCAGTTCTTC.

This chain joins TRBV7-6 and TRBJ2-1; no definite D call. The CDR3 length is 19 residues. CDR1 is SGHVS, CDR2 FNYEAQ, per germline. V dropped 5 bases and J dropped 0 bases, with 23 bases sitting between them. CDR3 loop: CASSPSPVRDSDSYNEQFF. CDR3 DNA: TGTGCCAGCAGCCCCAGTCCCGTGCGAGACTCCGACTCCTACAATGAGCAGTTCTTC. Drawing the rest from reference TRBV7-6 and TRBJ2-1, the complete variable domain is GAGVSQSPRYKVTKRGQDVALRCDPISGHVSLYWYRQALGQGPEFLTYFNYEAQQDKSGLPNDRFSAERPEGSISTLTIQRTEQRDSAMYRCASSPSPVRDSDSYNEQFFGPGTRLTVL.

V and J are TRBV11-3 and TRBJ2-3; TRBD1 agrees at 7 bases. Germline lookup yields CDR1 SGHNT and CDR2 YENEEA. Trimming removed 4 bases from V and 0 bases from J; junction bases left unmatched: 7. The CDR3 totals 16 residues. Here the CDR3 DNA reads TGTGCCAGCAGCTACGACAAGGGGGCTAGCACAGATACGCAGTATTTT. Residues: CASSYDKGASTDTQYF.